Listed below are T cell receptor beta chains from one sample, sequenced in a study of regulatory T cells in long-lasting Graves disease. Via MiXCR, TCRdb re-called the multiplex PCR reads, giving one row per CDR3 protein. Among under 300,000 distinct CDR3 sequences listed, roughly 21% were seen once. Sequenced here: peripheral blood mononuclear cells (PBMCs), sampled at new diagnosis, from a patient treated with antithyroid drugs. The receptors were gathered from a female donor with Graves disease. Both conserved end residues are part of each CDR3. A D gene is named only where the DNA matches it firmly. Some rows have no size entry. The others give once, few or many, or a class for an expanded clone.

len,abundance,v_gene,j_gene,d_gene,CDR3nt,CDR3aa
15,NA,TRBV11-2,TRBJ2-3,TRBD2,TGTGCCAGTGGCCCTCTAGCGGGGGGCACAGATACGCAGTATTTT,CASGPLAGGTDTQYF
15,many,TRBV18,TRBJ1-5,NA,TGTGCCAGCTCACCAATGGGAGGGGTCAATCAGCCCCAGCATTTT,CASSPMGGVNQPQHF
13,many,TRBV7-8,TRBJ2-5,NA,TGTGCCAGCAGCCGATCGTCCCAAGAGACCCAGTACTTC,CASSRSSQETQYF
14,many,TRBV20-1,TRBJ2-7,NA,TGCAGTGCTTCTACGGGACACCCCCGGACCGAGCAGTACTTC,CSASTGHPRTEQYF
12,many,TRBV18,TRBJ2-1,NA,TGTGCCAGCTCACGGCCCCAATCTGAGCAGTTCTTC,CASSRPQSEQFF
13,many,TRBV5-1,TRBJ2-7,TRBD2,TGCGCCAGCAGCCCGGGGACTAGCTTGCAGCAGTACTTC,CASSPGTSLQQYF
14,many,TRBV12-3/TRBV12-4,TRBJ2-5,TRBD1,TGTGCCAGCAGTTCCGGACAGGGCGGGGAGACCCAGTACTTC,CASSSGQGGETQYF
12,NA,TRBV20-1,TRBJ1-4,TRBD1,TGCAGGGGGGACAGCCCGGGGGAAAAACTGTTTTTT,CRGDSPGEKLFF
15,NA,TRBV7-2,TRBJ2-7,NA,TGTGCCAGCAGCTTAGGGCAGGACACACCCTACGAGCAGTACTTC,CASSLGQDTPYEQYF
16,many,TRBV4-3,TRBJ2-7,NA,TGCGCCAGCAGCCAAGATAAGGGGAGGAGCTCCTACGAGCAGTACTTC,CASSQDKGRSSYEQYF
13,many,TRBV7-2,TRBJ2-5,NA,TGTGCCAGCAGCTTTTTCCACTCAGAGACCCAGTACTTC,CASSFFHSETQYF
16,NA,TRBV3-1,TRBJ1-3,TRBD1,TGTGCCAGCAGCCACGGGGACAGCCGCTCTGGAAACACCATATATTTT,CASSHGDSRSGNTIYF
14,many,TRBV11-2,TRBJ2-2,NA,TGTGCCAGCAGCCCGGAAGGTACCATCGGGGAGCTGTTTTTT,CASSPEGTIGELFF
13,NA,TRBV2,TRBJ2-7,TRBD1,TGTGCCAGCAGACGGACAGGAGACCACGAGCAGTACTTC,CASRRTGDHEQYF
13,many,TRBV27,TRBJ1-5,NA,TGTGCCAGCAGTTTAGGTTCGGATCAGCCCCAGCATTTT,CASSLGSDQPQHF
15,many,TRBV2,TRBJ1-6,TRBD1,TGTGCCAGCAGTGGCCGGGACAGGGGTGGTTCACCCCTCCACTTT,CASSGRDRGGSPLHF
15,many,TRBV4-3,TRBJ1-3,NA,TGCGCCAGCAGCCAGGTCGGACATTTCGGAAACACCATATATTTT,CASSQVGHFGNTIYF
16,many,TRBV6-9,TRBJ2-2,TRBD2,TGTGCCAGCAGTTCCCCGACTAGCGGGAGAAGCGGGGAGCTGTTTTTT,CASSSPTSGRSGELFF
16,NA,TRBV6-2/TRBV6-3,TRBJ2-1,TRBD2,TGTGCCAGCAGTTACTCGTCAGGCGGGGGGGGGAATGAGCAGTTCTTC,CASSYSSGGGGNEQFF
14,many,TRBV5-1,TRBJ2-3,NA,TGCGCCAGCAGCTTGGAAACCCCCACAGATACGCAGTATTTT,CASSLETPTDTQYF
15,few,TRBV7-2,TRBJ2-2,NA,TGTGCCAGCAGCTTAGCGGGAGCGAACACCGGGGAGCTGTTTTTT,CASSLAGANTGELFF
16,many,TRBV12-5,TRBJ1-1,NA,TGTGCTAGTGGTTTGGACCGGACCCTGAGGAACACTGAAGCTTTCTTT,CASGLDRTLRNTEAFF
18,few,TRBV5-1,TRBJ2-1,NA,TGCGCCAGCAGCACTGGGACGCGGGAACCCGCGGGCTACAATGAGCAGTTCTTC,CASSTGTREPAGYNEQFF
16,many,TRBV11-2,TRBJ2-1,TRBD1,TGTGCCAGCAGCTTGGTACAGGGGACCCTGTACAATGAGCAGTTCTTC,CASSLVQGTLYNEQFF
14,many,TRBV20-1,TRBJ1-2,TRBD1,TGCAGTGCACCCACACTGGGACAGGGTAGAGGCTACACCTTC,CSAPTLGQGRGYTF
14,NA,TRBV7-2,TRBJ2-7,NA,TGTGCCAGCAGTTACCGAAAAACTAGCACCGAGCAGTACTTC,CASSYRKTSTEQYF
15,many,TRBV20-1,TRBJ2-5,TRBD1,TGCAGTGCTAGGGGTCCGACAGGGGGGCAAGAGACCCAGTACTTC,CSARGPTGGQETQYF
12,many,TRBV10-3,TRBJ2-7,TRBD1,TGTGCCGCCGGGACAGAACTCTACGAGCAGTACTTC,CAAGTELYEQYF
14,many,TRBV7-2,TRBJ1-2,NA,TGTGCCAGCAGCCCCGCCCCGGGTTTTGTTGGCTACACCTTC,CASSPAPGFVGYTF
10,many,TRBV30,TRBJ1-2,NA,TGTGCCTGGAGTACGGCCGGCTACACCTTC,CAWSTAGYTF
14,many,TRBV2,TRBJ2-3,NA,TGTGCCAGCAGTGGCCCGATTAGCACAGATACGCAGTATTTT,CASSGPISTDTQYF
16,NA,TRBV20-1,TRBJ2-1,TRBD2,TGCAGTGCTAGAGAGTCTGGCGGGGGAGATTACAATGAGCAGTTCTTC,CSARESGGGDYNEQFF
16,few,TRBV18,TRBJ1-5,NA,TGTGCCAGCTCACCAAGTTTCGGGGGATTAGGCCAGCCCCAGCATTTT,CASSPSFGGLGQPQHF
15,many,TRBV12-3/TRBV12-4,TRBJ2-1,TRBD2,TGTGCCAGCAGTTGGTTAGCGGGAGGGTCAGATGAGCAGTTCTTC,CASSWLAGGSDEQFF
15,many,TRBV7-2,TRBJ1-4,TRBD1,TGTGCCAGCAGCTTAGGTACAGGGGGCAATGAAAAACTGTTTTTT,CASSLGTGGNEKLFF
14,few,TRBV10-1,TRBJ2-2,NA,TGCGCCAGCAGTGAGTCGCGAGGCACCGGGGAGCTGTTTTTT,CASSESRGTGELFF
15,many,TRBV11-2,TRBJ2-3,NA,TGTGCCAGCAGCTTATTCGGCAGGGATACAGATACGCAGTATTTT,CASSLFGRDTDTQYF
14,many,TRBV7-9,TRBJ2-5,TRBD2,TGTGCCAGCAGCATTACTAGCGACCAAGAGACCCAGTACTTC,CASSITSDQETQYF
14,many,TRBV7-2,TRBJ1-1,NA,TGTGCCAGCAGCTTACTCGGCACCAACACTGAAGCTTTCTTT,CASSLLGTNTEAFF
16,many,TRBV6-1,TRBJ1-5,TRBD1,TGTGCCAGCAGTCAACCCGTGACAGGGGGCAATCAGCCCCAGCATTTT,CASSQPVTGGNQPQHF
14,many,TRBV28,TRBJ1-5,NA,TGTGCCAGCAGTTTTAATCCAGTCAATCAGCCCCAGCATTTT,CASSFNPVNQPQHF
14,many,TRBV28,TRBJ1-2,NA,TGTGCCAGCAGTTTAACAGGAGGGGACTATGGCTACACCTTC,CASSLTGGDYGYTF
12,many,TRBV5-6,TRBJ2-5,NA,TGTGCCAGCAGCTTGGTCGAAGAGACCCAGTACTTC,CASSLVEETQYF
13,many,TRBV7-2,TRBJ2-7,NA,TGTGCCAGCAGCTTAGCCCGTTCCTACGAGCAGTACTTC,CASSLARSYEQYF
15,NA,TRBV5-5,TRBJ2-7,TRBD1,TGTGCCACCGAGCCCGGGACAGGACCTTTCGGCGAGCAGTACTTC,CATEPGTGPFGEQYF
13,many,TRBV12-3/TRBV12-4,TRBJ2-7,NA,TGTGCCAGCAGTTCACAGGGTTTCTACGAGCAGTACTTC,CASSSQGFYEQYF
13,many,TRBV28,TRBJ2-7,NA,TGTGCCAGCAGCTGGACGTCCACCTACGAGCAGTACTTC,CASSWTSTYEQYF
19,many,TRBV24-1,TRBJ2-7,NA,TGTGCCACCAGTGACCTGGTCTCGGGTAGTCTGAAACGGAGCTACGAGCAGTACTTC,CATSDLVSGSLKRSYEQYF
12,many,TRBV11-3,TRBJ2-1,NA,TGTGCCAGCAGCTTAAGTTCCAGGGAGCAGTTCTTC,CASSLSSREQFF
13,once,TRBV20-1,TRBJ2-7,TRBD2,TGCAGTGCTAGAGATAGCGGGGGCTACGAGCAGTACTTC,CSARDSGGYEQYF
11,many,TRBV7-2,TRBJ2-5,NA,TGTGCCAGCAAGGCCCAAGAGACCCAGTACTTC,CASKAQETQYF
18,many,TRBV7-2,TRBJ1-6,NA,TGTGCCAGCAGCTCAAGCGGCCCCCAAGGAACTTATAATTCACCCCTCCACTTT,CASSSSGPQGTYNSPLHF
15,many,TRBV18,TRBJ2-3,NA,TGTGCCAGCTCACCCGGACGGTGGGGCACAGATACGCAGTATTTT,CASSPGRWGTDTQYF
17,many,TRBV6-9,TRBJ2-4,NA,TGTGCCAGCAGTTACTCACTGCTTCTCCGGGCCAAAAACATTCAGTACTTC,CASSYSLLLRAKNIQYF
15,few,TRBV7-2,TRBJ1-2,TRBD1,TGTGCCAGCAGCTTAGTCGGCAGGGGGATTTATGGCTACACCTTC,CASSLVGRGIYGYTF
12,NA,TRBV5-1,TRBJ1-1,NA,TGTGCCAGCAGCTGGCAGGGAGGGAAAGCTTTCTTT,CASSWQGGKAFF
15,many,TRBV20-1,TRBJ2-1,TRBD2,TGCAGTGCTAGAGTGGTAGCGGGGGCCTACAATGAGCAGTTCTTC,CSARVVAGAYNEQFF